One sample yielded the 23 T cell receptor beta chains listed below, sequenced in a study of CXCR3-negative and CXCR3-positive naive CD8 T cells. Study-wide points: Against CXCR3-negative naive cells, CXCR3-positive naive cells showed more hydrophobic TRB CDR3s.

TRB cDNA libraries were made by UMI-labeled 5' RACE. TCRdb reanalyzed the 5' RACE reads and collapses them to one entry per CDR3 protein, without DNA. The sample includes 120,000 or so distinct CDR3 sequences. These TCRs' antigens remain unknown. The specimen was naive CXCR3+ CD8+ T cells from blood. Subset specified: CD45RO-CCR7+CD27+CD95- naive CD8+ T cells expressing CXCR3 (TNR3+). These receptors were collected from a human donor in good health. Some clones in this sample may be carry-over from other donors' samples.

CDR3 sequence: CASKQMGRVVTEAFF. This chain links TRBV28 with TRBJ1-1. Germline V CDR1 and CDR2: MDHEN, SYDVKM. This CDR3 is 15 amino acids long.

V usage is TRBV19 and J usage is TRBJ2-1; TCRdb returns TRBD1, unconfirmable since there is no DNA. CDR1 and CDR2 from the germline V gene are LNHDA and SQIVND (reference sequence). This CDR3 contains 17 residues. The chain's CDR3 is CASSIVLAGKLYNEQFF.

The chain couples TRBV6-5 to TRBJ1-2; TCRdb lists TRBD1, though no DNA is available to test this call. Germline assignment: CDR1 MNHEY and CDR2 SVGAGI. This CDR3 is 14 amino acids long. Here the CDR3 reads CASSSGTGIYGYTF.

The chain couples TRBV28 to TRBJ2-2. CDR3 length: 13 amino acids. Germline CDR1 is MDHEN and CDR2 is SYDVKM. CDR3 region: CASSAESTGELFF.

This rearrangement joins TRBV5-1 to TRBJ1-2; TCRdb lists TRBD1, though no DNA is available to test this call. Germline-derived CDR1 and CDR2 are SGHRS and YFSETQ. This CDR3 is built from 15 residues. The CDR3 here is CASSLILLDRDGYTF.

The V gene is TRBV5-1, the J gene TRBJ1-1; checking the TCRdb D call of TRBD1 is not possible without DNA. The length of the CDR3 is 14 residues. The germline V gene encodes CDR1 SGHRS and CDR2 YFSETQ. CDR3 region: CASSSGQGAGEAFF.

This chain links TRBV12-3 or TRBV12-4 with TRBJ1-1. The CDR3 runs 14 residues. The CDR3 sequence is CASSSWTDLVRAFF.

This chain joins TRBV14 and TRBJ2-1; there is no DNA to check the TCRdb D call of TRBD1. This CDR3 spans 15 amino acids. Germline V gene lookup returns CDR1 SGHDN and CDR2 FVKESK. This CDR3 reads CASRPYGGSSNEQFF.

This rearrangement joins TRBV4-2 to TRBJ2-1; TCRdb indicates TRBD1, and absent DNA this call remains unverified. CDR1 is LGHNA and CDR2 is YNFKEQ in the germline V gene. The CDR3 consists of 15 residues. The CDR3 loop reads CASSQGVGELGEQFF.

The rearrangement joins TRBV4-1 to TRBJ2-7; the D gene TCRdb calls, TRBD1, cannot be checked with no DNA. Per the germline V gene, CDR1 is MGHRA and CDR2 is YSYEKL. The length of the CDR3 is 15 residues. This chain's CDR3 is CASSQTEGDTYEQYF.

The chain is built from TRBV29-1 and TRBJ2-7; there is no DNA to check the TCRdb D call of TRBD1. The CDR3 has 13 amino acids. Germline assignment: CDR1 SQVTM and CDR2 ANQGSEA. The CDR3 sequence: CSVGGGQSYEQYF.

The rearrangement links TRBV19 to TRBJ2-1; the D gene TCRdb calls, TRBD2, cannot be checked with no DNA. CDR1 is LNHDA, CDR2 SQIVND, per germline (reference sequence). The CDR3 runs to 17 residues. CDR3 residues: CASSIWTGVSRPNEQFF.

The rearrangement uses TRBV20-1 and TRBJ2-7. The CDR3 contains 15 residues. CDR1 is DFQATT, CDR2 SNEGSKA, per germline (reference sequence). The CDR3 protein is CSARDPTESSYEQYF.

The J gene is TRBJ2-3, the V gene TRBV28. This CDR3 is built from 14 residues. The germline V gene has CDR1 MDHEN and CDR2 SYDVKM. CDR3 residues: CASRSTGYTDTQYF.

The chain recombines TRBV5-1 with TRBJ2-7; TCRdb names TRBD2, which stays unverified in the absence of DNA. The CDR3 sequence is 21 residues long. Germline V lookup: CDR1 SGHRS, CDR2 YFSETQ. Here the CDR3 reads CASSPGLLSDSPLAGDYEQYF.

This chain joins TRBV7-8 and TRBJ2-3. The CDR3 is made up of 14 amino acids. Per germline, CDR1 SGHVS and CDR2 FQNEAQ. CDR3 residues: CASSSVASTDTQYF.

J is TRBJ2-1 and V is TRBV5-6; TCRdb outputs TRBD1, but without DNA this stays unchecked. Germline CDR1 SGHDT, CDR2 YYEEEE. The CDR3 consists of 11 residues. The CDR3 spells CASSEGAEQFF.

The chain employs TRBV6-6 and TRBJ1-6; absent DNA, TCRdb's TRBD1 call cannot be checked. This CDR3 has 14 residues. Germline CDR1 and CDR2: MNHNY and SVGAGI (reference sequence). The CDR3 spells CASSRQSSNSPLHF.

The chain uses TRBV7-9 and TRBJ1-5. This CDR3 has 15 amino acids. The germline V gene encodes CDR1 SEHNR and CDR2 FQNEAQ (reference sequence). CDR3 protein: CASSSMGSSNQPQHF.

The CDR3 region is CASSSGLAGPYEQFF. The J gene is TRBJ2-1, the V gene TRBV12-3 or TRBV12-4; TCRdb reports TRBD2, a call that lacks DNA to check it against. This CDR3 spans 15 amino acids.

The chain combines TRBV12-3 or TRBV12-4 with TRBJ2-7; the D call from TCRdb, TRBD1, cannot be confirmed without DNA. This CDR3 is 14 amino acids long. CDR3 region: CASSLAYGQYEQYF.

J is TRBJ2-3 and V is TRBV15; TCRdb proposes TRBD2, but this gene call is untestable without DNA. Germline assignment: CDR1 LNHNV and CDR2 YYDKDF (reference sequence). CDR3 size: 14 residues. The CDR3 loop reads CATSSTSSTDTQYF.

The CDR3 region is CASSSLTENYGYTF. This chain connects TRBV7-9 to TRBJ1-2; TCRdb's assignment of TRBD1 cannot be checked, as there is no DNA. Per germline, CDR1 SEHNR and CDR2 FQNEAQ (reference sequence). This CDR3 spans 14 amino acids.